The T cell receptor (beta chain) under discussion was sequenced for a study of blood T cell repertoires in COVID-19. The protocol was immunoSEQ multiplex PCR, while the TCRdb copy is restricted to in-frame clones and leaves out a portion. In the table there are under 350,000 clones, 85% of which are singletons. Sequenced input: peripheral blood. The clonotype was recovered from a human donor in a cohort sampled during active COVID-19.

The CDR3 loop is CAWGTVLGELFF. The CDR3 DNA follows: TGTGCCTGGGGGACAGTCCTCGGGGAGCTGTTTTTT. The rearrangement links TRBV30 to TRBJ2-2, with TRBD1 matching over 7 bases. The germline V gene encodes CDR1 GTSNPN and CDR2 SVGIG (reference sequence). Losses at the gene ends were 5 bases for V and 7 bases for J; bases not matched to a gene: 4. The CDR3 runs 12 residues.